This is a list of T cell receptor beta chains from one sample in a study of blood T cell repertoires in COVID-19. This table comes from immunoSEQ multiplex PCR, and its TCRdb copy is limited to in-frame clones, with some not included. The top ten hold 9.5% of the sample, which has some 300,000 clones, about nine tenths seen once. The specimen sequenced was PBMCs or T cells enriched from blood (not recorded which). The receptor source for this set is a woman aged 40 to 49 who had recovered from COVID-19. Each CDR3 is given without its conserved first and last residue.

cdr3_aa	j_call	v_call
ASSAGQANEQF	TRBJ2-1	TRBV11-3
ASSLVGEGEKLF	TRBJ1-4	TRBV5-4
ASTTGGARVGQY	TRBJ2-5	TRBV28
ATPQGYYEQY	TRBJ2-7	TRBV12-3/TRBV12-4
ASSEGQFYGYT	TRBJ1-2	TRBV2
ASSKGQGPLHNYGYT	TRBJ1-2	TRBV19
ASSMAGRGDEQY	TRBJ2-7	TRBV19
ASSPGTSGGPISYEQY	TRBJ2-7	TRBV4-1
ASLWDRGGNQPQH	TRBJ1-5	TRBV2
ASSNGQYGEAF	TRBJ1-1	TRBV19
ASSRSGNTIY	TRBJ1-3	TRBV11-3
ASSHFFGTSGKTYNEQF	TRBJ2-1	TRBV4-3
ATSLSGNTIY	TRBJ1-3	TRBV3-1/TRBV3-2
ASSNPRVNIQY	TRBJ2-4	TRBV3-1/TRBV3-2
ASSSRTASNEQF	TRBJ2-1	TRBV6-2/TRBV6-3
ASTRTGEGNEQF	TRBJ2-1	TRBV19
ASSVFPGYEQY	TRBJ2-7	TRBV9
ASSSRTSVNYEQY	TRBJ2-7	TRBV19
ASSVGLAGVDEQF	TRBJ2-1	TRBV9
AWSEGEQF	TRBJ2-1	TRBV30
ASSKEAGDYGYT	TRBJ1-2	TRBV7-9
ASSLMSGINTGELF	TRBJ2-2	TRBV7-8
ASSQAPSTDTQY	TRBJ2-3	TRBV4-3
ASSQGGTNTGELF	TRBJ2-2	TRBV4-3
ASSRDRAYGYT	TRBJ1-2	TRBV3-1/TRBV3-2
ATSRGGGREETQY	TRBJ2-5	TRBV15
ASRPRGAQPQH	TRBJ1-5	TRBV19
ASRGTIGNTIY	TRBJ1-3	TRBV2
ASSSLAGMNTEAF	TRBJ1-1	TRBV28
ASSQERLPSGELF	TRBJ2-2	TRBV14
ASSLMTASYEQY	TRBJ2-7	TRBV7-2
ASSFGGAGSETQY	TRBJ2-5	TRBV5-4
ASSLPRGRSQPQH	TRBJ1-5	TRBV28
ASRITGGASGNTIY	TRBJ1-3	TRBV5-4
ASSRSGQSSYNEQF	TRBJ2-1	TRBV5-1
ASSLNEGQPQH	TRBJ1-5	TRBV7-3
ASSTTGWGSPLH	TRBJ1-6	TRBV28
ASSLAGQGSGNTIY	TRBJ1-3	TRBV5-1
AWSGLAGGPGRTDTQY	TRBJ2-3	TRBV30
ASSPGQGKETQY	TRBJ2-5	TRBV7-3
ASSQLQGRDQPQH	TRBJ1-5	TRBV4-1
ASSQDQMGEYNEQF	TRBJ2-1	TRBV4-2